The rows below give T cell receptor beta chains drawn from one sample of a study of CXCR3-negative and CXCR3-positive naive CD8 T cells. Reanalyzing the 5' RACE reads, TCRdb keeps one entry per CDR3 protein, without DNA. The specimen's table records under 50,000 distinct CDR3 sequences. Sequencing used naive CXCR3- CD8+ T cells from blood. The receptors were sampled from a human donor in good health. Some clones in this sample may be carry-over from other donors' samples. Each CDR3 is given with its conserved first and last residue. Fields, in order: CDR3 protein, V gene, J gene.

CDR3 protein: CASSQGLAGTGSYNEQFF; V gene: TRBV6-5; J gene: TRBJ2-1
CDR3 protein: CASRANTDTQYF; V gene: TRBV7-8; J gene: TRBJ2-3
CDR3 protein: CASSEGTAAYGYTF; V gene: TRBV5-6; J gene: TRBJ1-2
CDR3 protein: CASSLELGTGFHEQFF; V gene: TRBV5-1; J gene: TRBJ2-1
CDR3 protein: CASSDSYEQYF; V gene: TRBV2; J gene: TRBJ2-7
CDR3 protein: CASSVADYTDTQHF; V gene: TRBV9; J gene: TRBJ2-3
CDR3 protein: CSVEDFKVGDQETQYF; V gene: TRBV29-1; J gene: TRBJ2-5
CDR3 protein: CASSFLGGVQPQHF; V gene: TRBV5-6; J gene: TRBJ1-5
CDR3 protein: CASSPGKQPQHF; V gene: TRBV5-6; J gene: TRBJ1-5
CDR3 protein: CAISESSRGQGTIYEQYF; V gene: TRBV10-3; J gene: TRBJ2-7
CDR3 protein: CASSVLRGPDEQFF; V gene: TRBV6-5; J gene: TRBJ2-1
CDR3 protein: CASSSRGNSYEQYF; V gene: TRBV6-5; J gene: TRBJ2-7
CDR3 protein: CASSTGGSLSWETQYF; V gene: TRBV21-1; J gene: TRBJ2-5
CDR3 protein: CASSQADTQYF; V gene: TRBV14; J gene: TRBJ2-3
CDR3 protein: CASSWTSGGPPDF; V gene: TRBV13; J gene: TRBJ2-7
CDR3 protein: CSAAGGGDTEAFF; V gene: TRBV20-1; J gene: TRBJ1-1
CDR3 protein: CSASGDRETEAFF; V gene: TRBV20-1; J gene: TRBJ1-1
CDR3 protein: CASSPRAGELFF; V gene: TRBV28; J gene: TRBJ2-2
CDR3 protein: CASSYSMAGELFF; V gene: TRBV6-5; J gene: TRBJ2-2
CDR3 protein: CASSYNHYNEQFF; V gene: TRBV4-2; J gene: TRBJ2-1
CDR3 protein: CASNSGTSDTYEQYF; V gene: TRBV7-6; J gene: TRBJ2-7
CDR3 protein: CASSQDRRSVTGELFF; V gene: TRBV4-3; J gene: TRBJ2-2
CDR3 protein: CASSFLLPGTYYGYTF; V gene: TRBV12-3/TRBV12-4; J gene: TRBJ1-2
CDR3 protein: CASSLGREVDTGELFF; V gene: TRBV28; J gene: TRBJ2-2
CDR3 protein: CATTSTSHNEQFF; V gene: TRBV6-2/TRBV6-3; J gene: TRBJ2-1
CDR3 protein: CASSDSGSSGANVLTF; V gene: TRBV9; J gene: TRBJ2-6
CDR3 protein: CASSFLAGSPYEQYF; V gene: TRBV12-3/TRBV12-4; J gene: TRBJ2-7
CDR3 protein: CASSAGAGNTIYF; V gene: TRBV7-9; J gene: TRBJ1-3
CDR3 protein: CASSFRGEQYF; V gene: TRBV11-2; J gene: TRBJ2-7
CDR3 protein: CASSMGHRSSYNSPLHF; V gene: TRBV28; J gene: TRBJ1-6
CDR3 protein: CSPSRVARGKETQYF; V gene: TRBV20-1; J gene: TRBJ2-5
CDR3 protein: CASSPGSPEQFF; V gene: TRBV14; J gene: TRBJ2-1
CDR3 protein: CSVEPSIPDLDEQFF; V gene: TRBV29-1; J gene: TRBJ2-1
CDR3 protein: CASSAGGGTYEQYF; V gene: TRBV5-5; J gene: TRBJ2-7
CDR3 protein: CASSDSGEAGELFF; V gene: TRBV10-2; J gene: TRBJ2-2
CDR3 protein: CASSGRDQAYNEQFF; V gene: TRBV4-1; J gene: TRBJ2-1
CDR3 protein: CASSYSKAYEQYF; V gene: TRBV6-6; J gene: TRBJ2-7
CDR3 protein: CASSQVPGAAGTPSDTQYF; V gene: TRBV3-1; J gene: TRBJ2-3
CDR3 protein: CASSSVGQTDTQYF; V gene: TRBV7-3; J gene: TRBJ2-3
CDR3 protein: CASTRQGRETQYF; V gene: TRBV12-3/TRBV12-4; J gene: TRBJ2-5
CDR3 protein: CASGEPGVSNEQFF; V gene: TRBV27; J gene: TRBJ2-1
CDR3 protein: CASSHGQGASDEQFF; V gene: TRBV7-9; J gene: TRBJ2-1
CDR3 protein: CASSPTSGGGYEQFF; V gene: TRBV28; J gene: TRBJ2-1
CDR3 protein: CASSLDGMPQHF; V gene: TRBV7-2; J gene: TRBJ1-5
CDR3 protein: CASSRAYRDRGLENIQYF; V gene: TRBV4-3; J gene: TRBJ2-4
CDR3 protein: CASSQGLASTDTQYF; V gene: TRBV5-1; J gene: TRBJ2-3
CDR3 protein: CASSVAGPPYEQYF; V gene: TRBV9; J gene: TRBJ2-7
CDR3 protein: CASRPQGQGTGELFF; V gene: TRBV28; J gene: TRBJ2-2
CDR3 protein: CASSSLTGDEQFF; V gene: TRBV28; J gene: TRBJ2-1
CDR3 protein: CSARDLGRTEAFF; V gene: TRBV20-1; J gene: TRBJ1-1
CDR3 protein: CASVWGDTEAFF; V gene: TRBV12-5; J gene: TRBJ1-1
CDR3 protein: CASSFPPERRPRETQYF; V gene: TRBV28; J gene: TRBJ2-5
CDR3 protein: CAWSRTGGTGELFF; V gene: TRBV30; J gene: TRBJ2-2
CDR3 protein: CASSLTGSYEQYF; V gene: TRBV28; J gene: TRBJ2-7
CDR3 protein: CASSFRTRVCEQYF; V gene: TRBV28; J gene: TRBJ2-7